The T cell receptor beta chain under discussion was sequenced for a study of cytomegalovirus exposure and HLA in healthy donors. Vbeta (60) and Jbeta (13) primers were used in the PCR. The table came from immunoSEQ multiplex PCR; TCRdb's copy has only in-frame clones and leaves some out. The listing contains about 170,000 clones. The donors, nominally healthy at sampling, likely had unrecorded immune exposures. Germline assignment: CDR1 MGHDK and CDR2 SYGVNS. The V segment lost 4 bases and the J segment 0 bases; nucleotides outside the gene matches: 7. The CDR3 loop spans 16 amino acids. The rearrangement joins TRBV25-1 to TRBJ1-1; 8 nucleotides line up with TRBD1. The sequence was collected from a woman aged 18 to 35 in good health and CMV-seropositive. Material: PBMCs. CDR3 protein: CASSVTGQGLNTEAFF. As DNA, the CDR3 is TGTGCCAGCAGTGTCACCGGACAGGGTTTGAACACTGAAGCTTTCTTT.